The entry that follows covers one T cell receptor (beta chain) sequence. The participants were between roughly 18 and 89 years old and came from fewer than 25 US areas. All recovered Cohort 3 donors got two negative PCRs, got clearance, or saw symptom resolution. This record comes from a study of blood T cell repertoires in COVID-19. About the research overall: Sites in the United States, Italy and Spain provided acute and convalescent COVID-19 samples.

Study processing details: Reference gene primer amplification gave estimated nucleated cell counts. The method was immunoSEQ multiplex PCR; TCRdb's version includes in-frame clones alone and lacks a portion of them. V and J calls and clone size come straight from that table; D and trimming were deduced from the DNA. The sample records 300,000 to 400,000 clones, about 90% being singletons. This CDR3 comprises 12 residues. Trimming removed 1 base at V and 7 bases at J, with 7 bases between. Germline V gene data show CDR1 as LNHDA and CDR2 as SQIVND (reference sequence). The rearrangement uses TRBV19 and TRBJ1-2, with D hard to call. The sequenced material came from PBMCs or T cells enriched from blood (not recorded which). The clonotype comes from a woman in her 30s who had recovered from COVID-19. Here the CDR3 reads CASSIGGSGYTF. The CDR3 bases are TGTGCCAGTAGTATAGGAGGGAGTGGCTACACCTTC.